A selection of T cell receptor beta chains follows, all from one sample in a study of blood T cells in healthy people across ages. From the 5' RACE reads, TCRdb called clonotypes with MiXCR, one entry per CDR3 protein. Here the sample spans about 2 million distinct CDR3 sequences, roughly 49% being singletons. Sequenced sample: blood. These receptors came from a woman aged 40 to 50 in good health. CDR3s include the opening cysteine and the closing phenylalanine or tryptophan. The D gene is left open where the match is weak. Part of the rows lack a size; the others show once, few, many or a class for expanded clones.

D gene	J gene	clone size	V gene	CDR3 protein	CDR3 DNA
-	TRBJ1-1	-	TRBV20-1	CSARDYEEPAFF	TGCAGTGCTAGAGATTATGAGGAGCCAGCTTTCTTT
-	TRBJ2-5	-	TRBV27	CASRRGWCQETQYF	TGTGCCAGCAGGAGGGGCTGGTGCCAAGAGACCCAGTACTTC
TRBD2	TRBJ2-1	few	TRBV6-2/TRBV6-3	CGTLRLAGDDEQFF	TGTGGAACACTAAGACTAGCGGGGGATGATGAGCAGTTCTTC
TRBD2	TRBJ2-1	-	TRBV10-3	CAISDPGLAGALKSNEQFF	TGTGCCATCAGTGACCCCGGACTAGCGGGGGCCCTGAAGTCCAATGAGCAGTTCTTC
-	TRBJ1-6	-	TRBV9	CASSFGGQGNSPLHF	TGTGCCAGCAGCTTCGGGGGCCAGGGGAATTCACCCCTCCACTTT
-	TRBJ1-4	few	TRBV15	CATSRDTNEKLFF	TGTGCCACCAGCAGAGATACTAATGAAAAACTGTTTTTT
-	TRBJ1-1	-	TRBV15	CATSRPPIGSTEAFF	TGTGCCACCAGCCGACCTCCGATCGGGAGCACTGAAGCTTTCTTT
-	TRBJ2-3	once	TRBV24-1	CATQGWSDTQYF	TGTGCCACCCAGGGGTGGTCAGATACGCAGTATTTT
-	TRBJ1-6	-	TRBV6-1	CASIPSWDSPLHF	TGTGCCAGCATTCCGAGTTGGGATTCACCCCTCCACTTT
TRBD1	TRBJ1-2	-	TRBV20-1	CSASPTGGVDYGYTF	TGCAGTGCTAGCCCCACAGGGGGCGTCGACTATGGCTACACCTTC
-	TRBJ1-5	-	TRBV7-2	CASSLGSSPNQPQHF	TGTGCCAGCAGCTTGGGGTCCAGCCCCAATCAGCCCCAGCATTTT
-	TRBJ2-7	-	TRBV28	CASRLDLDEQYF	TGTGCCAGCAGACTAGATCTTGACGAGCAGTACTTC
-	TRBJ2-4	-	TRBV9	CASSAGLAGNIQYF	TGTGCCAGCAGCGCAGGACTCGCGGGAAACATTCAGTACTTC
TRBD2	TRBJ2-1	-	TRBV7-6	CASSLVGLAGSEQFF	TGTGCCAGCAGCTTAGTAGGCCTAGCGGGGAGTGAGCAGTTCTTC
TRBD1	TRBJ2-3	-	TRBV6-2/TRBV6-3	CASSYSRQGDVTDTQYF	TGTGCCAGCAGTTACTCAAGACAGGGGGATGTAACAGATACGCAGTATTTT
TRBD2	TRBJ2-1	many	TRBV4-1	CASSQGLAVYNEQFF	TGCGCCAGCAGCCAGGGACTAGCGGTCTACAATGAGCAGTTCTTC
-	TRBJ1-1	-	TRBV18	CASSPFAGLFGEAFF	TGTGCCAGCTCCCCTTTCGCAGGCTTATTTGGGGAAGCTTTCTTT
-	TRBJ2-3	-	TRBV7-8	CASARGDFTDTQYF	TGTGCCAGCGCCAGGGGGGACTTCACAGATACGCAGTATTTT
-	TRBJ2-6	-	TRBV20-1	CSARYWEDYGANVLTF	TGCAGTGCTAGGTATTGGGAGGACTATGGGGCCAACGTCCTGACTTTC
TRBD1	TRBJ1-2	-	TRBV18	CASSRRQGGNYGYTF	TGTGCCAGCTCACGCCGACAGGGGGGGAACTATGGCTACACCTTC
-	TRBJ2-5	-	TRBV5-1	CASSREAPGQRQETQYF	TGCGCCAGCAGCAGGGAGGCTCCGGGACAGCGACAGGAGACCCAGTACTTC
TRBD1	TRBJ1-5	-	TRBV4-1	CASSQVTGGFSQPQHF	TGCGCCAGCAGCCAAGTCACAGGGGGCTTCAGCCAGCCCCAGCATTTT
-	TRBJ1-1	once	TRBV9	CASSLWGEATEAFF	TGTGCCAGCAGCCTCTGGGGGGAGGCCACTGAAGCTTTCTTT
-	TRBJ2-7	once	TRBV4-3	CASSQDWGQVPYEQYF	TGCGCCAGCAGCCAAGATTGGGGGCAGGTCCCCTACGAGCAGTACTTC
TRBD1	TRBJ2-2	few	TRBV6-1	CASRDRGTGELFF	TGTGCCAGCCGGGACAGGGGGACCGGGGAGCTGTTTTTT
TRBD1	TRBJ1-2	-	TRBV7-2	CASSHGTGGYGYTF	TGTGCCAGCAGCCATGGGACAGGGGGTTATGGCTACACCTTC
TRBD1	TRBJ1-2	-	TRBV7-2	CASRSGRDRVPGYTF	TGTGCCAGCAGATCGGGCCGGGACAGGGTGCCCGGCTACACCTTC
TRBD1	TRBJ2-4	few	TRBV6-2/TRBV6-3	CASSSQTGVGIQYF	TGTGCCAGCAGCTCTCAGACAGGGGTGGGCATTCAGTACTTC
TRBD1	TRBJ2-5	-	TRBV24-1	CATSDPRGLARETQYF	TGTGCCACCAGTGACCCAAGGGGGCTGGCTCGCGAGACCCAGTACTTC
-	TRBJ2-5	few	TRBV24-1	CATSDPRGQTETQYF	TGTGCCACCAGTGATCCGCGGGGGCAGACGGAGACCCAGTACTTC
-	TRBJ2-1	-	TRBV9	CASSSRASDEQFF	TGTGCCAGCAGCTCCCGGGCTAGCGATGAGCAGTTCTTC
TRBD1	TRBJ1-2	-	TRBV7-2	CASSLEDRIGYTF	TGTGCCAGCAGCTTAGAGGACAGGATCGGCTACACCTTC
TRBD1	TRBJ2-7	-	TRBV2	CATRSDRPSPYEQYF	TGTGCCACCAGGTCGGACAGGCCGTCTCCCTACGAGCAGTACTTC
TRBD2	TRBJ2-1	few	TRBV24-1	CATSDPPAGGDNEQFF	TGTGCCACCAGTGACCCCCCGGCTGGGGGGGACAATGAGCAGTTCTTC
TRBD1	TRBJ2-1	-	TRBV24-1	CATSDQLTGGSHNEQFF	TGTGCCACCAGTGATCAACTAACAGGGGGTTCACACAATGAGCAGTTCTTC
-	TRBJ2-3	-	TRBV27	CASSPYHSVLTDTQYF	TGTGCCAGCAGTCCCTACCACAGTGTTTTAACAGATACGCAGTATTTT
-	TRBJ2-3	-	TRBV24-1	CATGEGEINTQYF	TGTGCCACCGGAGAGGGTGAGATAAATACGCAGTATTTT
-	TRBJ2-5	few	TRBV24-1	CATSETAGTQYF	TGTGCCACCAGTGAAACAGCGGGGACCCAGTACTTC
TRBD2	TRBJ2-3	-	TRBV14	CASSPLLAGLTDTQYF	TGTGCCAGCAGCCCCCTACTAGCGGGGCTCACAGATACGCAGTATTTT
TRBD2	TRBJ2-5	-	TRBV5-1	CASFFAGGRSETQYF	TGCGCCAGCTTTTTCGCGGGGGGCCGGTCGGAGACCCAGTACTTC
TRBD1	TRBJ1-5	-	TRBV3-1	CASSQGTGAQPQHF	TGTGCCAGCAGCCAAGGGACAGGGGCTCAGCCCCAGCATTTT
TRBD2	TRBJ2-3	-	TRBV2	CASRRLAGAGDTQYF	TGTGCCAGCAGGAGACTAGCGGGGGCAGGGGATACGCAGTATTTT